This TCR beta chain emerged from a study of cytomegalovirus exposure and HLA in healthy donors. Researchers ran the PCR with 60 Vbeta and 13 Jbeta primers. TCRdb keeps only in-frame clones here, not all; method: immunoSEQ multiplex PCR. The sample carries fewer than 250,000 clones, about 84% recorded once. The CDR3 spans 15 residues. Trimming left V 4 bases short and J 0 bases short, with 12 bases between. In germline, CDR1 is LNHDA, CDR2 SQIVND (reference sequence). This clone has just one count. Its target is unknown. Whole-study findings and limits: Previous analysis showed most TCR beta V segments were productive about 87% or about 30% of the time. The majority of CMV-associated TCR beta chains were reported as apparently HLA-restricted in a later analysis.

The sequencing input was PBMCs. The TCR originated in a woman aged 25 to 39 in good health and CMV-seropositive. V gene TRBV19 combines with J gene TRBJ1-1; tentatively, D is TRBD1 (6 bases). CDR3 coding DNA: TGTGCCAGTAGTACCCGGACAGAGATGAACACTGAAGCTTTCTTT. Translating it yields CASSTRTEMNTEAFF. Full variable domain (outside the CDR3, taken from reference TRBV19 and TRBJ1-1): DGGITQSPKYLFRKEGQNVTLSCEQNLNHDAMYWYRQDPGQGLRLIYYSQIVNDFQKGDIAEGYSVSREKKESFPLTVTSAQKNPTAFYLCASSTRTEMNTEAFFGQGTRLTVV.